The clone carrying this T cell receptor (beta chain) was picked up many times. This CDR3 spans 13 amino acids. The germline V gene has CDR1 SGHTA and CDR2 FQGNSA. V lost 5 bases and J 4 bases, leaving 12 bases between the germline ends. From the RT-PCR reads, TCRdb called clonotypes with MiXCR, one entry per CDR3 protein. This repertoire shows 550,000 to 750,000 distinct CDR3 sequences, around 14% found once; its top ten account for 3% to 4.5%. The sequenced sample consisted of memory CD4+ T cells from blood. The clonotype originates from a female donor in good health, serving as a healthy control. This chain connects TRBV7-2 to TRBJ2-7; D assignment may be TRBD1 or TRBD2 (5 bases each). CDR3 loop: CASSPRGEYEQYF. The CDR3, as DNA: TGTGCCAGCAGCCCCAGAGGGGAGTACGAGCAGTACTTC.